This is a list of T cell receptor beta chains from one sample in a study of shared clonotypes between healthy human individuals. The data were produced by immunoSEQ multiplex PCR, yet TCRdb's version contains in-frame clones alone and is incomplete. The data hold about 2.4 million clones, with 85% to 95% observed a single time. The sequenced material came from naive CD4+ T cells sorted from blood. Receptor source: a man between 18 and 29 years old in good health. CDR3s include the opening cysteine and the closing phenylalanine or tryptophan. D genes are given only for firm matches. Size is stated for part of the rows, as once, few or many counts, or as a class when the clone is expanded.

j_call | d_call | v_call | clone_size | cdr3_nt | cdr3_aa
TRBJ2-1 | TRBD2 | TRBV12-5 | NA | TGTGCTAGTGGTCTACTAGCGGGAGGGCCAAATGCGAATGAGCAGTTCTTC | CASGLLAGGPNANEQFF
TRBJ1-3 | NA | TRBV30 | few | TGTGCCTGGAGCCGGGGCTCTGGAAACACCATATATTTT | CAWSRGSGNTIYF
TRBJ2-5 | NA | TRBV5-4 | once | TGTGCCAGCAGCTCGGCGGGCAGCGGAAGGAAGACCCAGTACTTC | CASSSAGSGRKTQYF
TRBJ2-2 | NA | TRBV11-2 | NA | TGTGCCAGCAGCTCCGGAGCTGGGGGGGGCGTTAACACCGGGGAGCTGTTTTTT | CASSSGAGGGVNTGELFF
TRBJ2-7 | NA | TRBV6-4 | NA | TGTGCCAGCAGATCCCGGGGGGCTAGCGGCATTAGCTCCTACGAGCAGTACTTC | CASRSRGASGISSYEQYF
TRBJ1-4 | NA | TRBV18 | NA | TGTGCCAGCTCACCTGACAGTTCTAATGAAAAACTGTTTTTT | CASSPDSSNEKLFF
TRBJ2-5 | TRBD2 | TRBV6-5 | NA | TGTGCCAGCACCCGAGGAGGGAGGGGAGAGACCCAGTACTTC | CASTRGGRGETQYF
TRBJ2-7 | TRBD1 | TRBV2 | NA | TGTGCCAGCAGCTTACAGGGGCAGATTGACGAGCAGTACTTC | CASSLQGQIDEQYF
TRBJ1-2 | NA | TRBV5-8 | NA | TGTGCCAGCAGCTTGGTACCCCTGGGGGATGGCTACACCTTC | CASSLVPLGDGYTF
TRBJ2-5 | NA | TRBV7-6 | NA | TGTGCCAGCAGCGAGACTGCTACTATACGAACCCAGTACTTC | CASSETATIRTQYF
TRBJ2-2 | TRBD1 | TRBV15 | NA | TGTGCCACCAGCCCGACAGGGGAGGTCACCGGGGAGCTGTTTTTT | CATSPTGEVTGELFF
TRBJ2-5 | NA | TRBV6-1 | NA | TGTGCCAGCAGTGTCGGAGAGACCCAGTACTTC | CASSVGETQYF
TRBJ1-4 | NA | TRBV4-1 | NA | TGCGCCAGCAGCCAAGATCCGAACAGGGAAGCAACTAATGAAAAACTGTTTTTT | CASSQDPNREATNEKLFF
TRBJ1-1 | NA | TRBV6-6 | NA | TGTGCCAGCAGTTACGGGGGCGGAGCCCATGAAGCTTTCTTT | CASSYGGGAHEAFF
TRBJ2-1 | TRBD2 | TRBV7-9 | NA | TGTGCCAGCAGCGTGGGACTAGCGGACTACAATGAGCAGTTCTTC | CASSVGLADYNEQFF
TRBJ1-5 | TRBD1 | TRBV10-3 | NA | TGTGCCATCAGTGACCTCGGGACAGGCCGGCAGCCCCAGCATTTT | CAISDLGTGRQPQHF
TRBJ1-1 | NA | TRBV30 | NA | TGTGCCTGGAGGATGGACCGATCCACTGAAGCTTTCTTT | CAWRMDRSTEAFF
TRBJ1-4 | NA | TRBV2 | NA | TGTGCCAGCAGTGAAGGGGCCCGCTGGGCAGAACTGTTTTTT | CASSEGARWAELFF
TRBJ1-4 | TRBD1 | TRBV19 | NA | TGTGCCAGTAGTACGGGACAGGGGACTGAAAAACTGTTTTTT | CASSTGQGTEKLFF
TRBJ2-1 | NA | TRBV30 | NA | TGTGCCTGGAGTTTAGGTACCCTGGGCGGCAATGAGCAGTTCTTC | CAWSLGTLGGNEQFF
TRBJ2-3 | TRBD1 | TRBV11-2 | NA | TGTGCCAGCAGCTTAGTATTTCCGACAGGGGGAGCAGATACGCAGTATTTT | CASSLVFPTGGADTQYF
TRBJ2-3 | NA | TRBV20-1 | NA | TGCAGCGGAAGAGACTACCCGACGCAGTATTTT | CSGRDYPTQYF
TRBJ2-2 | NA | TRBV9 | NA | TGTGCCAGCAGCCAATATACCGGGGAGCTGTTTTTT | CASSQYTGELFF
TRBJ2-3 | TRBD2 | TRBV6-1 | NA | TGTGCCAGCAGTGTTGCGGGGGTTAGCACAGATACGCAGTATTTT | CASSVAGVSTDTQYF
TRBJ2-1 | NA | TRBV12-5 | once | TGTGCTAGTGCCCTGGGGAAGAGCTACAATGAGCAGTTCTTC | CASALGKSYNEQFF
TRBJ1-2 | NA | TRBV6-1 | NA | TGTGCCCTCCTCCGTGATAACTATGGCTACACCTTC | CALLRDNYGYTF
TRBJ1-1 | TRBD1 | TRBV9 | NA | TGTGCCAGCAGCGTAGTAGAGGGGGCGAGGACTGAAGCTTTCTTT | CASSVVEGARTEAFF
TRBJ2-7 | NA | TRBV7-2 | NA | TGTGCCAGCAGCTCCTCCGGATCGGGCCGCTACGAGCAGTACTTC | CASSSSGSGRYEQYF
TRBJ1-5 | NA | TRBV30 | few | TGTGCCTGGAGTGTACGGGGGGCGAACAATCAGCCCCAGCATTTT | CAWSVRGANNQPQHF
TRBJ2-7 | NA | TRBV18 | NA | TGTGCCAGCCTCCCACCTGGGGCTAACGAGCAGTACTTC | CASLPPGANEQYF
TRBJ2-1 | NA | TRBV10-1 | few | TGCGCCAGCCCAGGGTGTGAGCAGTTCTTC | CASPGCEQFF
TRBJ1-6 | NA | TRBV6-6 | NA | TGTGCCAGCGAAAAAAAGGGTGGAAATAATTCACCCCTCCACTTT | CASEKKGGNNSPLHF
TRBJ2-1 | NA | TRBV6-5 | NA | TGTGCCACGAGGGGTATGGGGACACGGAACAATGAGCAGTTCTTC | CATRGMGTRNNEQFF
TRBJ2-5 | NA | TRBV5-1 | NA | TGCGCCAGCAGCGCCGGGGCCGGGGGGCCAGAGACCCAGTACTTC | CASSAGAGGPETQYF
TRBJ2-5 | NA | TRBV10-1 | NA | TGCGCCAGCAGTGATGGGGGGCTCCAAGAGACCCAGTACTTC | CASSDGGLQETQYF
TRBJ2-3 | TRBD2 | TRBV4-3 | NA | TGCGCCAGCAGCCAAGCTAGCGGAAGAAGCACAGATACGCAGTATTTT | CASSQASGRSTDTQYF
TRBJ1-1 | TRBD1 | TRBV10-3 | NA | TGTGCCATCCTTTCAGGGGGAACTGAAGCTTTCTTT | CAILSGGTEAFF